This is a list of T cell receptor beta chains from one sample in a study of CD8 T cells in ankylosing spondylitis. TCRdb called the 5' RACE reads again in MiXCR, with one record for every CDR3 protein. This sample has about 130,000 distinct CDR3 sequences, with 6% to 8% found just once. Sequenced: blood, either unsorted or a sorted T cell fraction (not recorded which). Source of these receptors: a female donor with ankylosing spondylitis or in good health (not recorded which). The CDR3 runs from the conserved cysteine through the conserved F or W. A D gene is named only where the DNA matches it firmly. The listing skips clone size in some rows; elsewhere it reads once, few, many or a size class.

j_call	clone_size	d_call	v_call	cdr3_aa	cdr3_nt
TRBJ2-7	many	TRBD1	TRBV4-3	CASSQRGQGLYEQYF	TGCGCCAGCAGCCAGCGAGGACAGGGCCTCTACGAGCAGTACTTC
TRBJ2-3	many	TRBD2	TRBV20-1	CCARESSGGVDTQYF	TGCTGTGCTAGAGAATCTAGCGGGGGTGTAGATACGCAGTATTTT
TRBJ1-3	.	.	TRBV29-1	CSVSGQGGNTIYF	TGCAGCGTTTCCGGGCAGGGTGGAAACACCATATATTTT
TRBJ1-2	many	.	TRBV7-9	CASSPTSNYGYTF	TGTGCCAGCAGCCCGACTTCGAACTATGGCTACACCTTC
TRBJ2-3	many	.	TRBV10-3	CATRVIWSGDTQYF	TGTGCCACCAGAGTTATTTGGAGTGGAGATACGCAGTATTTT
TRBJ1-1	once	TRBD1	TRBV3-1	CATCPSQPDRAEAFF	TGTGCCACCTGCCCATCGCAACCGGACAGGGCTGAAGCTTTCTTT
TRBJ2-2	many	TRBD2	TRBV5-6	CASSLVGLAGGNTGELFF	TGTGCCAGCAGCTTGGTCGGACTAGCGGGGGGGAACACCGGGGAGCTGTTTTTT
TRBJ2-3	many	TRBD1	TRBV5-1	CASSSTGTDTDTQYF	TGCGCCAGCAGCTCCACCGGGACAGACACAGATACGCAGTATTTT
TRBJ2-1	many	.	TRBV7-2	CASSLASQRFQFF	TGTGCCAGCAGCTTAGCCTCCCAGCGGTTCCAGTTCTTC
TRBJ1-2	few	.	TRBV19	CASSADQYGYTF	TGTGCCAGTAGCGCCGATCAATATGGCTACACCTTC
TRBJ1-4	many	TRBD1	TRBV12-3/TRBV12-4	CASSIGDRVGEKLFF	TGTGCCAGCAGCATTGGGGACAGGGTAGGCGAAAAACTGTTTTTT
TRBJ2-5	few	.	TRBV7-2	CASSLAGRVIQETQYF	TGTGCCAGCAGCTTAGCCGGCCGGGTGATACAAGAGACCCAGTACTTC
TRBJ1-2	many	.	TRBV12-3/TRBV12-4	CASSTPPGDGYTF	TGTGCCAGCAGTACTCCCCCCGGGGATGGCTACACCTTC
TRBJ2-1	many	TRBD1	TRBV2	CASSDRQGSYNEQFF	TGTGCCAGCAGTGATAGACAGGGGTCCTACAATGAGCAGTTCTTC
TRBJ2-7	many	TRBD1	TRBV5-1	CASSLETGQMSEQYF	TGCGCCAGCAGCTTGGAAACGGGACAGATGAGCGAGCAGTACTTC
TRBJ1-2	many	TRBD1	TRBV20-1	CSANDREKGYTF	TGCAGTGCTAATGACAGGGAGAAGGGCTACACCTTC
TRBJ1-1	many	.	TRBV12-3/TRBV12-4	CASSVFRNMGGEAFF	TGTGCCAGCAGTGTGTTCAGGAATATGGGAGGTGAAGCTTTCTTT
TRBJ1-2	many	.	TRBV7-8	CASSAEVGPGRF	TGTGCCAGCAGCGCCGAGGTGGGACCCGGACGTTTC
TRBJ1-5	many	.	TRBV6-1	CASSPGEVGNQPQHF	TGTGCCAGCAGTCCAGGGGAGGTGGGCAATCAGCCCCAGCATTTT
TRBJ1-5	.	TRBD1	TRBV20-1	CSARTGKLSNQPQHF	TGCAGTGCTAGGACAGGGAAACTTAGCAATCAGCCCCAGCATTTT
TRBJ1-1	many	.	TRBV4-1	CASSQVGKKNTEAFF	TGCGCCAGCAGCCAAGTGGGCAAAAAGAACACTGAAGCTTTCTTT
TRBJ1-2	.	TRBD1	TRBV2	CASSDSVGTAGGYTF	TGTGCCAGCAGTGACTCCGTCGGGACAGCTGGTGGCTACACCTTC
TRBJ1-1	many	.	TRBV7-9	CASSLMGKGLNTEAFF	TGTGCCAGCAGCTTAATGGGCAAGGGATTGAACACTGAAGCTTTCTTT
TRBJ2-1	many	.	TRBV3-1	CASSRQYNEQFF	TGTGCCAGCAGTCGACAGTACAATGAGCAGTTCTTC
TRBJ2-5	many	.	TRBV12-3/TRBV12-4	CASSPGQETQYF	TGTGCCAGCAGCCCTGGTCAGGAGACCCAGTACTTC
TRBJ2-2	many	.	TRBV7-9	CASSPDSYTGELFF	TGTGCCAGCAGCCCGGACTCTTACACCGGGGAGCTGTTTTTT